The source of this T cell receptor beta chain is a study of T-cell memory formation after mild COVID-19. About the study: TCR clusters largely stayed donor specific.

Trimming removed 5 bases from V and 6 bases from J, with 15 bases in between. The CDR3 runs to 14 residues. CDR1 and CDR2 from the germline V gene are SGHTA and FQGNSA. TCRdb re-called the 5' RACE reads through MiXCR, storing one row per CDR3 protein. The profile covers 360,000 or so distinct CDR3 sequences, with around 28% appearing a single time and approximately 12% taken by the ten largest. The sequence derives from an adult woman who had mild COVID-19 (a few samples of this study predate the infection). Cell type and time point are not known. The source material was PBMCs or a T cell subset sorted from them (not recorded which). The J gene is TRBJ2-3, the V gene TRBV7-2; the D is unclear. The CDR3 loop reads CASSQMTAPDTQYF. The DNA of the CDR3 is TGTGCCAGCAGCCAAATGACCGCGCCCGATACGCAGTATTTT.